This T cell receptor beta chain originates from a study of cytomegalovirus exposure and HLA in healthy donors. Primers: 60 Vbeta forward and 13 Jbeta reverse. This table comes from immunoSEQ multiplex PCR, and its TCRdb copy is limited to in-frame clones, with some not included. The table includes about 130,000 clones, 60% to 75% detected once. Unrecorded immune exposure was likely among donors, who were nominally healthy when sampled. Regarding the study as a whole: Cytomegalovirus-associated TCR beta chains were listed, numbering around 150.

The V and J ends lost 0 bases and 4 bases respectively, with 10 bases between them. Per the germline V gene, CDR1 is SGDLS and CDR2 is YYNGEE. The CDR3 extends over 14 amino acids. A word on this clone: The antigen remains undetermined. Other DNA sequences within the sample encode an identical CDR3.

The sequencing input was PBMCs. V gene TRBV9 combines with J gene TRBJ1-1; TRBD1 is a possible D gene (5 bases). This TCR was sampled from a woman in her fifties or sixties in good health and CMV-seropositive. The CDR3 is CASSVEQGGTEAFF. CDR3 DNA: TGTGCCAGCAGCGTAGAGCAGGGCGGCACTGAAGCTTTCTTT.